Listed below are T cell receptor beta chains from one sample, sequenced in a study of PD-L1 blockade in urothelial cancer. Data came from immunoSEQ multiplex PCR; TCRdb stores just in-frame clones and leaves some out. The sample lists over 100,000 clones, 75% to 95% occurring once. The sequencing used PBMCs, collected around atezolizumab (anti-PD-L1) treatment. These receptors all stem from a man in his 60s with urothelial cancer. The CDR3 runs from the conserved cysteine through the conserved F or W. The order of the fields is J gene, clone size, D gene, V gene, CDR3 DNA, CDR3 protein. D genes are given only for firm matches. Only part of the rows carry a size: once, few, many, or a class if the clone is expanded.

>TRBJ2-3|.|.|TRBV5-1
TGCGCCAGCACCCTCGGCGGGTTCGGCACAGATACGCAGTATTTT
CASTLGGFGTDTQYF
>TRBJ2-2|.|TRBD1|TRBV10-2
TGCGCCATCAAAGGACAGGGGGCGGACACCGGGGAGCTGTTTTTT
CAIKGQGADTGELFF
>TRBJ1-5|.|TRBD1|TRBV28
TGTGCCAGCAGTTCCCCCCGGGGGACAGGGCTTCGTGTTATGGGTCAGCCCCAGCATTTT
CASSSPRGTGLRVMGQPQHF
>TRBJ2-2|.|TRBD1|TRBV28
TGTGCCAGCAGTTTATGGGCAGGGGGAACCGGGGAGCTGTTTTTT
CASSLWAGGTGELFF
>TRBJ1-1|.|.|TRBV2
TGTGCCAGCAGTGAAAGGGGGTCCGGGAACACTGAAGCTTTCTTT
CASSERGSGNTEAFF
>TRBJ2-7|.|.|TRBV27
TGTGCCAGCAGTTTATCGGCAGGGGGGTTCAACGAGCAGTACTTC
CASSLSAGGFNEQYF
>TRBJ1-4|.|.|TRBV11-2
TGTGCCAGCAGCTTATTTTCTTCGGACACAGCTAATGAAAAACTGTTTTTT
CASSLFSSDTANEKLFF
>TRBJ1-6|few|.|TRBV7-2
TGTGCCAGCAGCTTAGCGGCCGGAGGCAATTCACCCCTCCACTTT
CASSLAAGGNSPLHF
>TRBJ2-1|.|TRBD2|TRBV4-1
TGCGCCAGCAGCCGATTCCTAGCGGGAGGTTACAATGAGCAGTTCTTC
CASSRFLAGGYNEQFF
>TRBJ2-7|few|.|TRBV7-9
TGTGCCAGCAGCTTACACACCTCTTACGAGCAGTACTTC
CASSLHTSYEQYF
>TRBJ2-7|once|.|TRBV18
TGTGCCAGCTCACCACAATTAAAAACAGGGTCTTACGAGCAGTACTTC
CASSPQLKTGSYEQYF
>TRBJ2-5|.|.|TRBV5-6
TGTGCCAGCAGCTTATCCAGGACAAGCAGGCAAGAGACCCAGTACTTC
CASSLSRTSRQETQYF
>TRBJ2-1|.|TRBD2|TRBV20-1
TGCAGTGCTAGTGGGCGGGGGTCTAACCTCTTC
CSASGRGSNLF
>TRBJ2-7|.|TRBD2|TRBV4-2
TGTGCCAGCAGCCCGGCTCTAGCGGGGGGGCTCGGCGAGCAGTACTTC
CASSPALAGGLGEQYF
>TRBJ2-1|.|TRBD2|TRBV7-2
TGTGCCAGCAGCTTTAGCGGGAGCGCCTACAATGAGCAGTTCTTC
CASSFSGSAYNEQFF
>TRBJ2-7|.|.|TRBV10-1
TGCGCCAGCAGTGAGTCCCTGTCAGGGGGGTCCTACGAGCAGTACTTC
CASSESLSGGSYEQYF
>TRBJ1-1|few|.|TRBV10-1
TGCGCCAGTCCCCTGGAGATACTCTCGGAGACTGAAGCTTTCTTT
CASPLEILSETEAFF
>TRBJ2-2|once|.|TRBV27
TGTGCCAGCAGTTTCGCGTCGGTACCGAACACCGGGGAGCTGTTTTTT
CASSFASVPNTGELFF
>TRBJ2-1|.|.|TRBV18
TGTGCCAGCTCACCACTCCCAGCGGGCTACAATGAGCAGTTCTTC
CASSPLPAGYNEQFF
>TRBJ2-7|.|TRBD2|TRBV5-4
TGTGCCAGCAGCTTGGTTGCTAGCGGATATTACGAGCAGTACTTC
CASSLVASGYYEQYF
>TRBJ2-1|.|TRBD2|TRBV14
TGTGCCAGCAGCGCGAACCCTTGGGGGGAGGGTTATAATGAGCAGTTCTTC
CASSANPWGEGYNEQFF
>TRBJ2-1|.|TRBD1|TRBV10-2
TGCGCCAGCAGTGTTCCGGGACAGGGGATCTACAATGAGCAGTTCTTC
CASSVPGQGIYNEQFF
>TRBJ2-3|.|.|TRBV7-2
TGTGCCAGCCGGAGGTCAAGCACAGATACGCAGTATTTT
CASRRSSTDTQYF
>TRBJ2-5|.|TRBD2|TRBV5-4
TGTGCCAGCAGCTTAGGGACTAATCGGGAGACCCAGTACTTC
CASSLGTNRETQYF
>TRBJ2-7|.|TRBD2|TRBV6-5
TGTGCCAGCAGGTTCGGGGGGGCCTCCTACGAGCAGTACTTC
CASRFGGASYEQYF
>TRBJ2-1|once|TRBD2|TRBV9
TGTGCCAGCAGCGTAGGGACTAGCGGGGGGAGCTCCTACAATGAGCAGTTCTTC
CASSVGTSGGSSYNEQFF
>TRBJ2-2|.|.|TRBV5-4
TGTGCCAGCAGCTTCAGGGGAGTGAGCGGGGAGCTGTTTTTT
CASSFRGVSGELFF
>TRBJ1-4|.|TRBD1|TRBV28
TGTGCCAGCAGTAACCAGGGGGTTGAAAAACTGTTTTTT
CASSNQGVEKLFF
>TRBJ2-5|.|TRBD2|TRBV5-1
TGCGCCAGCAGCCGTGATCTAGCGGGGGGCGGGGAGACCCAGTACTTC
CASSRDLAGGGETQYF
>TRBJ2-3|.|.|TRBV7-2
TGTGCCAGCAGCTCCAGTCGCACAGATACGCAGTATTTT
CASSSSRTDTQYF
>TRBJ1-1|.|.|TRBV27
TGTGCCAGCAGTTTAGCGGGTGGATATGCTTTCTTT
CASSLAGGYAFF